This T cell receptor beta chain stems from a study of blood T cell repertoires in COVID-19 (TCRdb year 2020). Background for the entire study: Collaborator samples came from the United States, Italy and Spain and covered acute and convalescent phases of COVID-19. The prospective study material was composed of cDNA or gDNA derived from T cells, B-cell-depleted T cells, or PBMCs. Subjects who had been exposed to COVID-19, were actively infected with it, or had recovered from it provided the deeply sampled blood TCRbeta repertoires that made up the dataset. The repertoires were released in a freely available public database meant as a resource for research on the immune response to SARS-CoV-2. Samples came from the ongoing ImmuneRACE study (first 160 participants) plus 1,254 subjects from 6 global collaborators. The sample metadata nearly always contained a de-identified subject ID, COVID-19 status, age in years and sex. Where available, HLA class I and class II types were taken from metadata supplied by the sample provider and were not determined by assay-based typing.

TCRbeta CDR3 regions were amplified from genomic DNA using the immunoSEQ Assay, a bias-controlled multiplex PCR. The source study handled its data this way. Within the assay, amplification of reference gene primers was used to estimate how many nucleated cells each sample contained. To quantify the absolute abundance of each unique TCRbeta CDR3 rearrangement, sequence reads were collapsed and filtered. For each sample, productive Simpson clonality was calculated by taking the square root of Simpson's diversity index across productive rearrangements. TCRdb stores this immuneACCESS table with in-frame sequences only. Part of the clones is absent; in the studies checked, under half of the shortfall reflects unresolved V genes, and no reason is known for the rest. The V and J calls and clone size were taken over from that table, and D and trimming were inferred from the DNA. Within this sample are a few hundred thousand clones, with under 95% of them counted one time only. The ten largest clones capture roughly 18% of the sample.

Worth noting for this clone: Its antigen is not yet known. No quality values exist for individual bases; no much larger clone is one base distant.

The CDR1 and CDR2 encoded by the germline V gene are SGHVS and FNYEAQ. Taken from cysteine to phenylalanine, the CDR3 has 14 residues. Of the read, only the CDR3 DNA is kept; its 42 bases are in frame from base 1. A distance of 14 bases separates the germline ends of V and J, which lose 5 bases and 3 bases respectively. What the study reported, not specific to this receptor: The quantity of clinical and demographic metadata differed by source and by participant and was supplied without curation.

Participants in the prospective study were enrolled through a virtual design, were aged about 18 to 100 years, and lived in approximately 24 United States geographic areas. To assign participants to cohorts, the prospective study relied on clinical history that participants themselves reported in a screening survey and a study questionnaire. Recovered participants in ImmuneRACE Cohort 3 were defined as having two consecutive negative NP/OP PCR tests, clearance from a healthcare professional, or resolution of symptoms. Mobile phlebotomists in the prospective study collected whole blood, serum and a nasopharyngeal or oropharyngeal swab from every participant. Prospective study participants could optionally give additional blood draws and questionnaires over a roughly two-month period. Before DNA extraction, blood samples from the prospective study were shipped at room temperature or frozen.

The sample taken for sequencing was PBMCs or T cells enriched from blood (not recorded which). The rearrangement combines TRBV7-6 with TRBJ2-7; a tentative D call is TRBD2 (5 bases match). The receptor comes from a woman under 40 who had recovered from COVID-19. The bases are TGTGCCAGCAGCCAATCTGGACTTCACTACGAGCAGTACTTC. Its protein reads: CASSQSGLHYEQYF.